The 15 T cell receptor beta chains reported below all come from one sample, sequenced in a study of memory CD4+ T cells and cytomegalovirus serostatus. TCRdb's copy holds only in-frame clones and misses some; the assay was immunoSEQ multiplex PCR. Found here are over 40,000 clones, around 72% of them singletons; the top ten hold over 0.45%. The sort gate was single viable CD3+CD4+CD8-CD45RO+ cells for memory CD4+ T cells. Source material: memory CD4+ T cells from blood. The receptors derive from an adult in good health and CMV-seronegative.

The rearrangement uses TRBV6-1 and TRBJ2-4, with D possibly TRBD2 on 5 matching bases. Between the trimmed V and J ends, which lost 6 bases and 6 bases, there was a span of 15 bases. The CDR3 has 14 residues. Germline V gene sequence: CDR1 MNHNS, CDR2 SASEGT. CDR3 region: CASREAGLLNIQYF. The CDR3 region has the DNA TGTGCCAGCAGAGAGGCGGGCCTCCTAAACATTCAGTACTTC.

This clone has just a few counts. V and J are TRBV6-1 and TRBJ1-1; D is possibly TRBD1 (6 bases). This CDR3 is 14 amino acids long. CDR1 is MNHNS and CDR2 is SASEGT in the germline V gene. V lost 4 bases, J lost 7 bases, and 16 bases lay in between. In DNA form, the CDR3 reads TGTGCCAGCAGTGCATTGGGGGGGCGAAGTGAAGCTTTCTTT. Protein: CASSALGGRSEAFF.

The chain recombines TRBV15 with TRBJ2-2; 7 nucleotides agree with TRBD2. V lost 3 bases, J lost 8 bases, and 3 bases stayed unmatched. The germline V gene has CDR1 LNHNV and CDR2 YYDKDF (reference sequence). The CDR3 is made up of 13 amino acids. The CDR3 DNA reads as TGTGCCACCAGCAGGGCCGGGAGGGGGGAGCTGTTTTTT. It encodes CATSRAGRGELFF.

The chain is built from TRBV5-4 and TRBJ1-1; TRBD1 is a possible D gene (5 bases). The CDR3 length is 17 residues. Germline V lookup: CDR1 SGHNT, CDR2 YYREEE (reference sequence). V dropped 0 bases and J dropped 0 bases, with 15 bases sitting between them. The CDR3 protein is CASSLEGLSGMNTEAFF. CDR3 coding DNA: TGTGCCAGCAGCTTGGAGGGACTATCGGGGATGAACACTGAAGCTTTCTTT. The whole variable domain, remainder taken from reference TRBV5-4 and TRBJ1-1, is ETGVTQSPTHLIKTRGQQVTLRCSSQSGHNTVSWYQQALGQGPQFIFQYYREEENGRGNFPPRFSGLQFPNYSSELNVNALELDDSALYLCASSLEGLSGMNTEAFFGQGTRLTVV.

This chain connects TRBV7-2 to TRBJ1-2, with D perhaps matching TRBD1 (6 bases). The CDR3 extends over 16 amino acids. Germline assignment: CDR1 SGHTA and CDR2 FQGNSA. V was shortened by 3 bases and J by 4 bases, with 18 bases between the two germline ends. The CDR3 nucleotides read TGTGCCAGCAGCTTGGGGGTAGGAGGGGGATTCTATGGCTACACCTTC. It translates to CASSLGVGGGFYGYTF.

The chain has TRBV7-2 and TRBJ2-3; D is perhaps TRBD2 (7 bases). V lost 6 bases, J lost 1 base, and 14 bases lay in between. The length of the CDR3 is 15 residues. The germline gives CDR1 SGHTA, CDR2 FQGNSA. The CDR3 sequence: CASRPGGPGTDTQYF. DNA for the CDR3: TGTGCCAGCAGACCCGGGGGGCCTGGCACAGATACGCAGTATTTT.

The V gene is TRBV18, the J gene TRBJ1-6; perhaps TRBD1 as D (5 bases). The CDR3 loop spans 17 amino acids. CDR1 is KGHSH and CDR2 is LQKENI in the germline V gene. The V and J ends lost 0 bases and 7 bases respectively, with 16 bases between them. CDR3 DNA: TGTGCCAGCTCACCACCTCAGGGCCCCGTGGGCAATTCACCCCTCCACTTT. It is translated as CASSPPQGPVGNSPLHF.

The chain carries TRBV27 and TRBJ1-1; unclear D gene. Trimming shortened V by 4 bases and J by 4 bases, and 16 bases separated the two germline ends. The germline CDR1 and CDR2 sequences are MNHEY and SMNVEV (reference sequence). This CDR3 region has 15 residues. The CDR3 loop reads CASSSPRLKGTEAFF. The CDR3 region has the DNA TGTGCCAGCAGTTCGCCGCGACTCAAGGGCACTGAAGCTTTCTTT.

The chain recombines TRBV6-1 with TRBJ2-3, with D possibly being TRBD2 (7 bases). The ends were cut back, 2 bases at V and 9 bases at J, with 21 bases in the middle. This CDR3 contains 16 residues. Germline V gives CDR1 MNHNS, CDR2 SASEGT. CDR3 residues: CASSERAGAYLATQYF. The CDR3, as DNA: TGTGCCAGCAGTGAAAGGGCGGGGGCCTACTTAGCAACGCAGTATTTT.

The chain uses TRBV2 and TRBJ2-1; weak D call: TRBD2 (5 bases). CDR3 length: 15 amino acids. Germline V CDR1 and CDR2: SNHLY, FYNNEI. Trimming removed 3 bases from V and 7 bases from J, with 16 bases in between. The CDR3 DNA is TGTGCCAGCAGTGAGGCGGGCCGGATGAGTAATGAGCAGTTCTTC. Its translation is CASSEAGRMSNEQFF.

The chain carries TRBV18 and TRBJ2-7; TRBD1 might be the D (5 bases). The CDR3 runs to 14 residues. V was clipped by 1 base and J by 3 bases, with 10 bases between them. Germline CDR1 and CDR2: KGHSH and LQKENI. CDR3 bases: TGTGCCAGCTCACCACGGTCTCAGGGCTACGAGCAGTACTTC. This translates into CASSPRSQGYEQYF. The full variable domain, completed using reference TRBV18 and TRBJ2-7, is NAGVMQNPRHLVRRRGQEARLRCSPMKGHSHVYWYRQLPEEGLKFMVYLQKENIIDESGMPKERFSAEFPKEGPSILRIQQVVRGDSAAYFCASSPRSQGYEQYFGPGTRLTVT.

The chain recombines TRBV18 with TRBJ1-1, with a tentative D call TRBD1 (5 bases). CDR1 and CDR2 (germline): KGHSH, LQKENI. There are 14 residues in the CDR3. V gave up 6 bases and J gave up 1 base, with 12 bases separating them. CDR3 coding DNA: TGTGCCAGCTCCCAACCTCAGGGGAACACTGAAGCTTTCTTT. Residues: CASSQPQGNTEAFF.

The chain employs TRBV6-5 and TRBJ1-2; D remains ambiguous. V shed 2 bases and J shed 1 base, with 5 bases lying between them. Per the germline V gene, CDR1 is MNHEY and CDR2 is SVGAGI. The CDR3 loop spans 13 amino acids. The CDR3 region is CASSYRDNYGYTF. The CDR3 DNA follows: TGTGCCAGCAGTTACAGGGATAACTATGGCTACACCTTC.

V usage is TRBV5-6 and J usage is TRBJ2-4, with 8 bases matching TRBD1. The J segment lost 0 bases and the V segment lost 3 bases, leaving 8 bases of the junction unmatched. This CDR3 has 17 residues. Germline assignment: CDR1 SGHDT and CDR2 YYEEEE. Here the CDR3 DNA reads TGTGCCAGCAGCTCCGGGGGACAGGAACTAGCCAAAAACATTCAGTACTTC. This codes for CASSSGGQELAKNIQYF.

The rearrangement uses TRBV30 and TRBJ1-4; D not certain. V gave up 2 bases and J gave up 6 bases, with 16 bases separating them. This CDR3 contains 15 residues. Germline CDR1 is GTSNPN and CDR2 is SVGIG (reference sequence). CDR3 DNA sequence: TGTGCCTGGAGTCCGAGTACGGTTCTAGATGAAAAACTGTTTTTT. Translated, it gives CAWSPSTVLDEKLFF.